The present T cell receptor beta chain was sequenced within a study of breast tumors, draining lymph nodes, adjacent tissues. Study results and limitations: Luminal-like breast cancer showed significantly greater tumor-nontumor repertoire similarity than basal-like breast cancer did. The data were judged consistent with most tumor T cells coming from lymph node and expanding in tumor. Tumor repertoires ranked between lymph nodes and nontumor tissue in diversity, with V and J gene preferences. The lymph node origin of tumor T cells was framed as consistent with a hypothesis, not demonstrated.

Axillary draining lymph nodes of breast cancer patients supplied the node samples. This clonotype was seen many times. Its antigen is still unknown. The CDR3 runs 15 residues. Germline V CDR1 and CDR2: LNHDA, SQIVND (reference sequence). The ends were cut back, 6 bases at V and 6 bases at J, with 18 bases in the middle. TCRdb analysed the multiplex PCR reads with MiXCR anew, one entry per CDR3 protein. The data show about 220,000 distinct CDR3 sequences, 30% to 35% seen once. Sequencing used axillary lymph node tissue. The V gene is TRBV19, the J gene TRBJ1-5; D perhaps matches TRBD1 (5 bases). The TCR sequence derives from a female donor with breast cancer. Some clones in this sample may be carry-over from other donors' samples. In DNA, the CDR3 is TGTGCCAGTAGACTCGACAGAGACTCCCTTCAGCCCCAGCATTTT. Its protein is CASRLDRDSLQPQHF.